This T cell receptor (beta chain) emerged from a study of PD-L1 blockade in urothelial cancer. For the study at large: About 90% of the roughly 29 patients were men who had bladder-origin urothelial cancer. Blood analysis occurred 3 weeks (second dose) and 6 weeks after treatment start. Blood gave a median 141,255 T cells.

V gave up 1 base and J gave up 0 bases; unmatched junction bases: 3. CDR3 size: 15 residues. Germline V CDR1 and CDR2: SEHNR, FQNEAQ (reference sequence). Details on this clone: Its matching antigen is unknown.

The table came from immunoSEQ multiplex PCR; TCRdb's copy has only in-frame clones and leaves some out. This table has fewer than 50,000 clones, approximately 90% appearing once. Time point: pretreatment peripheral blood. Study outcomes and limitations: Pretreatment clonality of the blood TCR repertoire below the median was predictive of superior survival.

The clonotype originates from a donor at least 40 years old with urothelial cancer. V usage is TRBV7-9 and J usage is TRBJ2-7, with 7 bases matching TRBD1. This specimen was PBMCs, taken around atezolizumab (anti-PD-L1) treatment. The CDR3 spells CASSLEGAGSYEQYF. The CDR3 DNA reads as TGTGCCAGCAGCTTAGAGGGGGCAGGCTCCTACGAGCAGTACTTC.